These 4 T cell receptor beta chains were all obtained from the same sample, sequenced in a study of T cell repertoires in cytomegalovirus infection. TCRdb re-analysed the reads in MiXCR, keeping a single row per CDR3 protein. The sample has about 830,000 distinct CDR3 sequences; approximately 30% are singletons. Their cognate antigens are unknown. The sample in question was cultured CD8+ T cells from PBMCs, obtained from culture after CMV antigen stimulation. The receptors derive from a human donor in good health (CMV status not recorded). Some clones in this sample may be carry-over from other donors' samples.

This clonotype was picked up a small number of times. V and J are TRBV10-2 and TRBJ1-5, with 7 bases that match TRBD1. This CDR3 comprises 14 residues. V was clipped by 6 bases and J by 3 bases; unmatched bases: 5. Germline V gives CDR1 WSHSY, CDR2 SAAADI. The CDR3 region is CASSPRGYNQPQHF. As DNA, the CDR3 is TGCGCCAGCAGCCCCAGGGGGTACAATCAGCCCCAGCATTTT.

This clonotype has more than one count but fewer than ten. This chain connects TRBV7-3 to TRBJ2-2; either TRBD1 or TRBD2 may supply D (5 bases each). With 5 bases removed from V and 0 bases from J, the gap between germline ends came to 13 bases. There are 16 residues in the CDR3. Germline CDR1 is SGHTA and CDR2 is FQGTGA. CDR3 residues: CASSPEGPTNTGELFF. In DNA form, the CDR3 reads TGTGCCAGCAGCCCCGAGGGACCCACGAACACCGGGGAGCTGTTTTTT.

With regard to this clonotype: At one boundary the junction diverges from the germline segment, which might be a read error. This chain links TRBV7-9 with TRBJ2-7; D call uncertain. Germline V CDR1 and CDR2: SEHNR, FQNEAQ (reference sequence). This CDR3 contains 15 residues. The CDR3 bases are TGTGCTAGCAGCTTGTGTTCCGCCAGGACCTACGAGCAGTACTTC. Protein: CASSLCSARTYEQYF.

This chain connects TRBV4-3 to TRBJ2-7; 10 nucleotides line up with TRBD1. Germline-derived CDR1 and CDR2 are LGHNA and YSLEER. J was trimmed by 2 bases and V by 4 bases; bases with no gene match: 5. The CDR3 covers 15 residues. The CDR3 is CASSLGTGEAYEQYV. CDR3 nucleotides: TGCGCCAGCAGCCTTGGGACAGGGGAGGCCTACGAGCAGTACGTC.